Sequencing of this T cell receptor beta chain was carried out in a study of control samples from healthy donors and cancer patients. The protocol was immunoSEQ multiplex PCR, while the TCRdb copy is restricted to in-frame clones and leaves out a portion. The repertoire consists of approximately 87,000 clones, with around 87% occurring once and the leading ten covering 1.3%. Germline lookup yields CDR1 MNHEY and CDR2 SVGEGT. The CDR3 is 15 amino acids. Losses at the gene ends were 6 bases for V and 6 bases for J; bases not matched to a gene: 7. This TCR derives from a woman in her forties or fifties in good health. This chain links TRBV6-2 or TRBV6-3 with TRBJ1-6; TRBD1 aligns across 8 bases. Sequencing was done on a sample of blood. The CDR3 nucleotides read TGTGCCAGCAGCTCACAGGGGGATAGTAATTCACCCCTCCACTTT. Residues: CASSSQGDSNSPLHF.